This TCR beta chain originates from a study of CD8 T cells in ankylosing spondylitis. Regarding the study as a whole: A motif in TCR beta, a set of under ten highly homologous variants, appeared characteristic of ankylosing spondylitis blood.

On this clonotype: Its antigen is as yet unknown.

TCRdb reprocessed the 5' RACE reads via MiXCR and lists one record per CDR3 protein. The sample contains approximately 220,000 distinct CDR3 sequences, approximately 16% of which appear only once. V gave up 6 bases and J gave up 2 bases; unmatched junction bases: 5. CDR3 length: 16 residues. This chain connects TRBV12-3 or TRBV12-4 to TRBJ2-5, with 14 bases identical to TRBD2. Sequenced sample: blood, either unsorted or a sorted T cell fraction (not recorded which). The TCR sequence derives from a male donor with ankylosing spondylitis. In DNA form, the CDR3 reads TGTGCCAGCAGATTGACTAGCGGGGGGGTTCAAGAGACCCAGTACTTC. Protein product: CASRLTSGGVQETQYF.